Each of the 27 T cell receptor beta chains below was sequenced from the same sample in a study of identical twins. TCRdb used MiXCR to reprocess the 5' RACE reads, holding one entry per CDR3 protein. This table has hundreds of thousands of distinct CDR3 sequences, 8.6% appearing once. The same data also went into a second study, on yellow fever vaccine responses in identical twins.

Sequencing was carried out using PBMCs. The source is a woman under 30 in good health.

This clonotype was counted at least ten times. The rearrangement uses TRBV29-1 and TRBJ2-1; 13 positions match TRBD2. V lost 3 bases and J lost 9; bases outside the gene matches: 8. Germline loops: CDR1 SQVTM, CDR2 ANQGSEA. The CDR3 runs 15 residues. The CDR3 loop is CSVERTSGSRGEQFF. The CDR3 DNA sequence: TGCAGCGTTGAGAGGACTAGCGGGAGTCGGGGTGAGCAGTTCTTC.

In this sample, this clonotype turned up many times. A junction boundary mismatches the germline segment, possibly from a read error. The CDR3 spells CASSEGHLNNSPLHF. DNA for the CDR3: TGTGCCAGCAGCGAAGGACACCTGAATAATTCACCCCTCCACTTT. V usage is TRBV6-1 and J usage is TRBJ1-6; possible D gene TRBD1, 5 bases. Germline CDR1 and CDR2: MNHNS and SASEGT. The CDR3 length is 15 residues.

This clonotype was recorded at least ten times. V is TRBV7-3 and J is TRBJ2-1, with D tentatively TRBD1 (6 bases). Deletions cut 5 bases from V and 1 base from J, with 12 bases between. There are 15 residues in the CDR3. CDR1 and CDR2 (germline): SGHTA, FQGTGA. The CDR3 is CASSVTQGSYNEQFF. In DNA, the CDR3 is TGTGCCAGCAGCGTTACACAGGGTTCCTACAATGAGCAGTTCTTC.

This chain links TRBV5-1 with TRBJ1-1, with 7 bases that match TRBD1. Germline V gives CDR1 SGHRS, CDR2 YFSETQ. Unmatched junction bases numbered 11, after V lost 3 bases and J lost 6 bases. CDR3 length: 15 amino acids. CDR3 amino acids: CASSSLGQVNAEAFF. In DNA form, the CDR3 reads TGCGCCAGCAGCTCCCTCGGACAGGTTAACGCTGAAGCTTTCTTT.

Ten or more counts support this clonotype. This rearrangement joins TRBV12-3 or TRBV12-4 to TRBJ1-5; D unresolved. Trimming pared 3 bases from V and 3 bases from J, leaving 18 bases between. This CDR3 has 17 amino acids. The DNA for the CDR3 is TGTGCCAGCAGTTTTACCGCGACTCTTTCGGCCAATCAGCCCCAGCATTTT. This gives the protein CASSFTATLSANQPQHF.

This clonotype has a handful of counts. This chain connects TRBV5-1 to TRBJ2-7; tentative D call: TRBD1 (7 bases). Germline values: CDR1 SGHRS, CDR2 YFSETQ. Trimming removed 0 bases at V and 6 bases at J, with 16 bases between. The length of the CDR3 is 15 residues. The CDR3 protein is CASSLESGGKGEQYF. CDR3 in DNA: TGCGCCAGCAGCTTGGAGTCAGGGGGGAAGGGCGAGCAGTACTTC.

In its sample, this clonotype was seen many times. V gene TRBV7-8 combines with J gene TRBJ1-3; TRBD1 aligns across 7 bases. The CDR3 runs to 15 residues. Germline CDR1 is SGHVS and CDR2 is FQNEAQ. The V gene end was trimmed by 5 bases and the J gene end by 0 bases; junction bases not matched to a gene: 4. CDR3 coding DNA: TGTGCCAGCAGCACACAGGGGTTCTCTGGAAACACCATATATTTT. Translating gives CASSTQGFSGNTIYF. Full variable domain (remainder filled in from reference TRBV7-8 and TRBJ1-3): GAGVSQSPRYKVAKRGQDVALRCDPISGHVSLFWYQQALGQGPEFLTYFQNEAQLDKSGLPSDRFFAERPEGSVSTLKIQRTQQEDSAVYLCASSTQGFSGNTIYFGEGSWLTVV.

This clonotype came up many times. The rearrangement links TRBV12-3 or TRBV12-4 to TRBJ2-3; weak D call: TRBD1 (6 bases). The length of the CDR3 is 14 residues. V lost 4 bases, J lost 0 bases, and 8 bases lay in between. CDR3 sequence reads: CASSWDTSTDTQYF. In DNA form, the CDR3 reads TGTGCCAGCAGTTGGGACACTAGCACAGATACGCAGTATTTT.

The chain recombines TRBV6-5 with TRBJ2-7, with D perhaps TRBD1 (6 bases). This CDR3 comprises 11 residues. The V gene's germline CDR1 is MNHEY and CDR2 SVGAGI. V was clipped by 4 bases and J by 12 bases, with 13 bases between them. In nucleotides, the CDR3 is TGTGCCAGCAGTTTCACAGGGAGAATGTACTTC. Translated, it gives CASSFTGRMYF.

The sample holds a few counts of this clonotype. The chain is built from TRBV11-2 and TRBJ2-3, with 12 positions matching TRBD2. V trimming: 1 base; J trimming: 0 bases; junction bases outside the gene matches: 8. Per the germline V gene, CDR1 is SGHAT and CDR2 is FQNNGV. The CDR3 spans 19 residues. The CDR3 loop reads CASSLVRLAGGSSTDTQYF. The CDR3 DNA follows: TGTGCCAGCAGCTTAGTTCGGCTAGCGGGGGGGTCTAGCACAGATACGCAGTATTTT.

The J gene is TRBJ2-1, the V gene TRBV25-1; D tentatively reads TRBD1 or TRBD2 (5 bases each). Germline V lookup: CDR1 MGHDK, CDR2 SYGVNS. V lost 4 bases, J lost 5 bases, and 18 bases lay in between. The CDR3 consists of 16 residues. CDR3 coding DNA: TGTGCCAGCAGTGGGCCGGGACCGCGTATTCACAATGAGCAGTTCTTC. Amino acids: CASSGPGPRIHNEQFF.

This clonotype was recorded a few times. The chain links TRBV20-1 to TRBJ2-7; TRBD2 matches 10 bases. Germline V lookup: CDR1 DFQATT, CDR2 SNEGSKA (reference sequence). The J segment lost 3 bases and the V segment lost 6 bases, leaving 8 bases of the junction unmatched. This CDR3 spans 14 amino acids. CDR3 bases: TGCAGTGCCGCCAACCAGCGGGAGGGCTACGAGCAGTACTTC. Its translation: CSAANQREGYEQYF.

This clonotype was recorded many times. The V gene is TRBV10-3, the J gene TRBJ2-3; unclear D gene. Germline CDR1 is ENHRY and CDR2 is SYGVKD. Trimming pared 4 bases from V and 2 bases from J, leaving 4 bases between. This CDR3 comprises 12 residues. This CDR3 reads CAISGNTDTQYF. CDR3 sequence (DNA): TGTGCCATCAGTGGGAACACAGATACGCAGTATTTT.

The gene calls are TRBV30 and TRBJ2-1, with 11 bases matching TRBD2. The germline CDR1 and CDR2 sequences are GTSNPN and SVGIG (reference sequence). V was clipped by 0 bases and J by 13 bases; unmatched bases: 8. The CDR3 consists of 14 residues. CDR3 amino acids: CAWSVKLAGGHQFF. In nucleotides, the CDR3 is TGTGCCTGGAGTGTGAAGCTAGCGGGGGGACACCAGTTCTTC.

The rearrangement joins TRBV27 to TRBJ2-7; D remains ambiguous. This CDR3 is 12 amino acids long. Germline CDR1 is MNHEY and CDR2 is SMNVEV (reference sequence). Between the trimmed V and J ends, which lost 8 bases and 3 bases, there was a span of 11 bases. This CDR3 is CASLSIHYEQYF. CDR3 nucleotide sequence: TGTGCCAGCCTCTCAATTCACTACGAGCAGTACTTC.

This chain joins TRBV11-3 and TRBJ2-1; no definite D call. V was trimmed by 0 bases and J by 10 bases, leaving 16 bases between them. Germline CDR1 and CDR2: SGHNT and YENEEA. The CDR3 consists of 15 residues. This CDR3 is CASSLDSVALAEQFF. CDR3 DNA: TGTGCCAGCAGCTTAGATTCGGTAGCATTGGCGGAGCAGTTCTTC.

J is TRBJ2-7 and V is TRBV5-1, with D possibly being TRBD1 (5 bases). V dropped 1 base and J dropped 4 bases, with 24 bases sitting between them. This CDR3 has 18 residues. The germline CDR1 and CDR2 sequences are SGHRS and YFSETQ. The CDR3 DNA sequence: TGCGCCAGCAGCTTGTTTCTGGACAAGGCACTACTCCGGTACGAGCAGTACTTC. It encodes CASSLFLDKALLRYEQYF.

This clonotype was picked up a small number of times. The chain couples TRBV20-1 to TRBJ1-2, with 8 bases that match TRBD1. Unmatched junction bases numbered 8, after V lost 4 bases and J lost 4 bases. Germline CDR1 and CDR2: DFQATT and SNEGSKA (reference sequence). The CDR3 extends over 14 amino acids. The CDR3 loop is CSAIAGQAVYGYTF. The CDR3 DNA reads TGCAGTGCTATTGCGGGACAGGCAGTCTATGGCTACACCTTC.

The chain links TRBV27 to TRBJ2-7, with TRBD1 identical over 9 bases. V shed 2 bases and J 3 bases; nucleotides not matched to a gene: 5. Germline V gene lookup returns CDR1 MNHEY and CDR2 SMNVEV (reference sequence). This CDR3 spans 15 amino acids. For the CDR3, the DNA is TGTGCCAGCAGTTTAAAGGGACAGGGTGACTACGAGCAGTACTTC. Its protein is CASSLKGQGDYEQYF.

This rearrangement joins TRBV6-5 to TRBJ1-5; no clear D gene. CDR1 is MNHEY and CDR2 is SVGAGI in the germline V gene. This CDR3 region has 13 residues. The V end was cut by 0 bases, the J end by 8 bases, with 8 bases between. The CDR3 is CASSYSSFEPQHF. The CDR3 bases are TGTGCCAGCAGTTACTCGAGTTTCGAGCCCCAGCATTTT.

This clonotype was detected a few times. The chain has TRBV15 and TRBJ2-5, with TRBD1 as a possible D gene (5 bases). Trimming cost V 2 bases and J 5 bases, with 9 bases left between them. The germline V gene encodes CDR1 LNHNV and CDR2 YYDKDF (reference sequence). This CDR3 spans 13 amino acids. The CDR3: CATSRWGEETQYF. As DNA, the CDR3 is TGTGCCACCAGCAGATGGGGCGAGGAGACCCAGTACTTC.

V gene TRBV2 combines with J gene TRBJ2-1; a possible D gene is TRBD1 (5 bases). The germline V and J ends were trimmed by 8 bases and 12 bases, with 11 bases remaining between them. CDR1 is SNHLY and CDR2 is FYNNEI in the germline V gene. The length of the CDR3 is 10 residues. As DNA, the CDR3 is TGTGCCAGCGGGTCAAGGGGGCAGTTCTTC. Translated: CASGSRGQFF.

The J gene is TRBJ2-3, the V gene TRBV2; 8 nucleotides align to TRBD2. This CDR3 contains 17 residues. The J segment lost 0 bases and the V segment lost 7 bases, leaving 12 bases of the junction unmatched. Germline lookup yields CDR1 SNHLY and CDR2 FYNNEI. The DNA for the CDR3 is TGTGCCAGCACCTCCGTCCGACTAGCGCAAAGCACAGATACGCAGTATTTT. It encodes CASTSVRLAQSTDTQYF.

On this clonotype: A read error is possible here, since a much larger clone lies one base away. The chain recombines TRBV20-1 with TRBJ2-7, with 14 bases lining up with TRBD2. The length of the CDR3 is 15 residues. CDR1 and CDR2 from the germline V gene are DFQATT and SNEGSKA (reference sequence). The ends lost 2 bases at V and 6 bases at J; junction bases unmatched: 6. The CDR3 reads CSARPPTSGRGEQYF. In DNA form, the CDR3 reads TGCAGTGCTAGACCCCCGACTAGCGGGAGGGGCGAGCAGTACTTC.

The V and J genes are TRBV27 and TRBJ2-1, with D maybe TRBD1 (6 bases). This CDR3 comprises 15 residues. Germline assignment: CDR1 MNHEY and CDR2 SMNVEV (reference sequence). V was shortened by 5 bases and J by 3 bases, with 14 bases between the two germline ends. DNA for the CDR3: TGTGCCAGCAGTCCCGCAATAGGGGGCTACAATGAGCAGTTCTTC. Amino acids: CASSPAIGGYNEQFF.

The table lists this clonotype with many counts. The chain joins TRBV4-2 to TRBJ2-1; 9 bases align to TRBD2. V shed 0 bases and J 3 bases; nucleotides not matched to a gene: 0. Per the germline V gene, CDR1 is LGHNA and CDR2 is YNFKEQ. The CDR3 consists of 15 residues. CDR3 amino acids: CASSQELAGYNEQFF. CDR3 sequence (DNA): TGTGCCAGCAGCCAAGAACTAGCGGGCTACAATGAGCAGTTCTTC.

This clonotype has at least ten counts. V is TRBV3-1 and J is TRBJ2-7, with 7 positions matching TRBD1. CDR3 length: 13 amino acids. CDR1 is LGHDT, CDR2 YNNKEL, per germline (reference sequence). V lost 3 bases, J lost 2 bases, and 1 base stayed unmatched. CDR3: CASSHGTAYEQYF. CDR3 coding DNA: TGTGCCAGCAGCCATGGGACAGCCTACGAGCAGTACTTC.